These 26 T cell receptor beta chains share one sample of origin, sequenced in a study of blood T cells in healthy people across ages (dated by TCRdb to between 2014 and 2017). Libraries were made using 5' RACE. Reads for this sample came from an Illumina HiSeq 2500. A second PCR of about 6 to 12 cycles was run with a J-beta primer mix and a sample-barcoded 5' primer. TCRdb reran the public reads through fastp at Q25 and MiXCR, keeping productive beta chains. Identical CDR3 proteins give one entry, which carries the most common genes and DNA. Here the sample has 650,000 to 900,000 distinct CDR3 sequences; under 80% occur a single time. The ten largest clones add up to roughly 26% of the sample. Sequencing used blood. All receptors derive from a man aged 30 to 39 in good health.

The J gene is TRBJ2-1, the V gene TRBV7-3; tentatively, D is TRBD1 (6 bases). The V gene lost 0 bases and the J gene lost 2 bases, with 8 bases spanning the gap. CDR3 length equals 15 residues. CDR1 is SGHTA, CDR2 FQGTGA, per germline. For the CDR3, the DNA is TGTGCCAGCAGCTTAACACAGGGACCCTACAATGAGCAGTTCTTC. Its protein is CASSLTQGPYNEQFF.

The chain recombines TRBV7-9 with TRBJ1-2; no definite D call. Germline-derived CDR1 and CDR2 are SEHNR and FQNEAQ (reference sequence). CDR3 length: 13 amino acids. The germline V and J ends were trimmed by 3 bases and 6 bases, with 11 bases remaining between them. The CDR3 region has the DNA TGTGCCAGCAGCTTTGACCCCCCTGATGGCTACACCTTC. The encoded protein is CASSFDPPDGYTF. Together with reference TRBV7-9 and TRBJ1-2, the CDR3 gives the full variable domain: DTGVSQNPRHKITKRGQNVTFRCDPISEHNRLYWYRQTLGQGPEFLTYFQNEAQLEKSRLLSDRFSAERPKGSFSTLEIQRTEQGDSAMYLCASSFDPPDGYTFGSGTRLTVV.

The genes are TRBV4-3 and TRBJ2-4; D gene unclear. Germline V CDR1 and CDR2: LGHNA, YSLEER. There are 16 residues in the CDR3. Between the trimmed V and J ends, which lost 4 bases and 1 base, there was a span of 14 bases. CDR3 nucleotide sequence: TGCGCCAGCAGCCCCTCACCTCTTGGGGCCAAAAACATTCAGTACTTC. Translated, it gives CASSPSPLGAKNIQYF.

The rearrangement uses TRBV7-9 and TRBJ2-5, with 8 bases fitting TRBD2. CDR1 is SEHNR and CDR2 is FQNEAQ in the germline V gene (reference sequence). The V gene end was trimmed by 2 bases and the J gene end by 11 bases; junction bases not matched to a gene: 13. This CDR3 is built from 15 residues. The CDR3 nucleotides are TGTGCCAGCAGCTTAACCGGGGGGGCCTCCAATGAGCAGTACTTC. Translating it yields CASSLTGGASNEQYF. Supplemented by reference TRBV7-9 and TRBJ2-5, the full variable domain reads DTGVSQNPRHKITKRGQNVTFRCDPISEHNRLYWYRQTLGQGPEFLTYFQNEAQLEKSRLLSDRFSAERPKGSFSTLEIQRTEQGDSAMYLCASSLTGGASNEQYFGPGTRLLVL.

The CDR3 is CSAASGLSTDTQYF. CDR3 nucleotides: TGCAGTGCTGCTAGCGGGCTCAGCACAGATACGCAGTATTTT. The chain is built from TRBV20-1 and TRBJ2-3; TRBD2 agrees at 8 bases. The germline V gene has CDR1 DFQATT and CDR2 SNEGSKA (reference sequence). The CDR3 has 14 residues. V shed 5 bases, J shed 0 bases, and the junction held 4 bases outside the gene matches.

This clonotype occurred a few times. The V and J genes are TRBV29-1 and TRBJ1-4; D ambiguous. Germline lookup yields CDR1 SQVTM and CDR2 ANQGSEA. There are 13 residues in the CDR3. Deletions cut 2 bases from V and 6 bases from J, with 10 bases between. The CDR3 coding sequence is TGCAGCGTTGAATCCGACCCGGATGAAAAACTGTTTTTT. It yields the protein CSVESDPDEKLFF.

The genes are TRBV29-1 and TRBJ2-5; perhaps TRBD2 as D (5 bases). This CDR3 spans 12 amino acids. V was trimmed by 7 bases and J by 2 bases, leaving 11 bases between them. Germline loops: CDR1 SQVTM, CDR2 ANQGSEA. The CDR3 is CSAQPGQETQYF. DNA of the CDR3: TGCAGCGCCCAACCGGGACAAGAGACCCAGTACTTC.

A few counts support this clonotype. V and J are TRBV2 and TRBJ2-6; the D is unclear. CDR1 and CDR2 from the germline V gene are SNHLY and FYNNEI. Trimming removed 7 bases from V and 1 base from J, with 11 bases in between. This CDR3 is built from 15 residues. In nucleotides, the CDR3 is TGTGCCAGCAACGTCGATTTTTCTGGGGCCAACGTCCTGACTTTC. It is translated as CASNVDFSGANVLTF. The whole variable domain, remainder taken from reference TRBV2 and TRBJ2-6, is EPEVTQTPSHQVTQMGQEVILRCVPISNHLYFYWYRQILGQKVEFLVSFYNNEISEKSEIFDDQFSVERPDGSNFTLKIRSTKLEDSAMYFCASNVDFSGANVLTFGAGSRLTVL.

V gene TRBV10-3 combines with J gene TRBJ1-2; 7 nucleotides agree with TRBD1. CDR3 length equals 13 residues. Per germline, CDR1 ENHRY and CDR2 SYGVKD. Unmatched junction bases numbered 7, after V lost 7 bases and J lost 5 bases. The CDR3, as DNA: TGTGCCATCAACCAAGCGGGACAGTATGGCTACACCTTC. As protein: CAINQAGQYGYTF.

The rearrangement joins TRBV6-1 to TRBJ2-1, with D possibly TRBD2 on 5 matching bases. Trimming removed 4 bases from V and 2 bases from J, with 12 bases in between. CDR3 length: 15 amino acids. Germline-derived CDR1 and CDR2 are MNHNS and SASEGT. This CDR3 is CASSVSASPYNEQFF. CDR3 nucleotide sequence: TGTGCCAGCAGTGTTAGTGCTAGCCCCTACAATGAGCAGTTCTTC.

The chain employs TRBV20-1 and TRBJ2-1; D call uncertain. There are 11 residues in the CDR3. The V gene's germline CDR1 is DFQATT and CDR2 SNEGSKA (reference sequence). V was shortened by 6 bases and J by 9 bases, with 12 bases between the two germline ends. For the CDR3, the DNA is TGCAGTGCCGCCTTGGATGCTGAGCAGTTCTTC. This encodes CSAALDAEQFF.

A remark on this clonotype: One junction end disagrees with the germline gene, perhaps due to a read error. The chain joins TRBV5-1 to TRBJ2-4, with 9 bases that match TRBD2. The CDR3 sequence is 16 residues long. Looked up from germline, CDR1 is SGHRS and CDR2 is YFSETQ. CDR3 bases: TGCGCCAGCAGCTTGGACGGGGGACTAGCCGAAAACATTCAGTACTTC. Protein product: CASSLDGGLAENIQYF.

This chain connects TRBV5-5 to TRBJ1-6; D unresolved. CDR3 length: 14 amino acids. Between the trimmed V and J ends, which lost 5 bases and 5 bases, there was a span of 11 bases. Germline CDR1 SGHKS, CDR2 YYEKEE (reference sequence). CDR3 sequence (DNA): TGTGCCAGCAGAATGACGGCGGATAATTCACCCCTCCACTTT. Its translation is CASRMTADNSPLHF.

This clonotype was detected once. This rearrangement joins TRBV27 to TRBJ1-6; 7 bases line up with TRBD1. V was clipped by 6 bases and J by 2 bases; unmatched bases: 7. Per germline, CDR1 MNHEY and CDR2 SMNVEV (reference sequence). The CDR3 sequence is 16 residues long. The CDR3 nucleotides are TGTGCCAGCAGGGGCCCGGGACAGCCCTATAATTCACCCCTCCACTTT. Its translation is CASRGPGQPYNSPLHF.

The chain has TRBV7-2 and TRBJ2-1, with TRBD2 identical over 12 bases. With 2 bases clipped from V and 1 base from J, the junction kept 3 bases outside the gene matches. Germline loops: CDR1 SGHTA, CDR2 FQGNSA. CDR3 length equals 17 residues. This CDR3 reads CASSLPSGGGSYNEQFF. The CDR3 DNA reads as TGTGCCAGCAGCTTACCTAGCGGGGGGGGATCCTACAATGAGCAGTTCTTC.

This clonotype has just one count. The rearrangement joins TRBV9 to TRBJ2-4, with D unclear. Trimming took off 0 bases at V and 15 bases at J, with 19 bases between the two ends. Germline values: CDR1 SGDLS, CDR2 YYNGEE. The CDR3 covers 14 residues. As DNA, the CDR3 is TGTGCCAGCAGCGTAGAGAGAGACGGGCCCTTACGGTACTTC. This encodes CASSVERDGPLRYF. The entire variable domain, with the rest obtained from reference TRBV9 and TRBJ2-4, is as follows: DSGVTQTPKHLITATGQRVTLRCSPRSGDLSVYWYQQSLDQGLQFLIQYYNGEERAKGNILERFSAQQFPDLHSELNLSSLELGDSALYFCASSVERDGPLRYFGAGTRLSVL.

The CDR3 reads CSATPRTEAFF. DNA for the CDR3: TGCAGTGCAACTCCTCGGACTGAAGCTTTCTTT. This chain connects TRBV20-1 to TRBJ1-1; D is unresolved. The germline CDR1 and CDR2 sequences are DFQATT and SNEGSKA (reference sequence). There are 11 residues in the CDR3. The ends were cut back, 6 bases at V and 5 bases at J, with 10 bases in the middle.

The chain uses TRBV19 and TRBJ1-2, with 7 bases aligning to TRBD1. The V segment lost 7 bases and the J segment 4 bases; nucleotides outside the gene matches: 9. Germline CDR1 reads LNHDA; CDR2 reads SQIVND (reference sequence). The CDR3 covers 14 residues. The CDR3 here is CASNLGTDIYGYTF. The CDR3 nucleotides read TGTGCCAGTAACCTCGGGACAGATATCTATGGCTACACCTTC.

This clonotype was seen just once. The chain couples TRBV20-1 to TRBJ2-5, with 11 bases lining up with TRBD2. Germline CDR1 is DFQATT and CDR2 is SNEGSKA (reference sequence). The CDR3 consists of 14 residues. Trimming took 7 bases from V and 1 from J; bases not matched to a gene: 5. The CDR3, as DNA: TGCAGTGGATTAGCGGGGGGGCGCCAAGAGACCCAGTACTTC. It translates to CSGLAGGRQETQYF.

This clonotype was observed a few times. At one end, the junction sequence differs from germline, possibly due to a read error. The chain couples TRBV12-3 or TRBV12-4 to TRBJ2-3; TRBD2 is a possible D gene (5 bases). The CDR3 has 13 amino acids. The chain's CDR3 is CASSLARTDTQYF. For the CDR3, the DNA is TGTGCCAGCAGCTTAGCGCGCACAGATACGCAGTATTTT.

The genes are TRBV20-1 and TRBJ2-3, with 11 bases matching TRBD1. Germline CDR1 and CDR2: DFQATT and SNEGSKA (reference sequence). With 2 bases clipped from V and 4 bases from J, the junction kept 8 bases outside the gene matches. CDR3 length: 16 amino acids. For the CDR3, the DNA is TGCAGTGCTAGACCATCAAGGACAGGGGGCCCAGATACGCAGTATTTT. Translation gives CSARPSRTGGPDTQYF.

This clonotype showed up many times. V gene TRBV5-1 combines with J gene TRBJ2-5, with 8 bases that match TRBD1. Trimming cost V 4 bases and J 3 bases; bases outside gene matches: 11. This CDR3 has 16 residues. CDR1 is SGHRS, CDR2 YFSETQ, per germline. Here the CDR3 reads CASSTQPGTGKETQYF. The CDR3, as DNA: TGCGCCAGCAGCACTCAACCCGGGACAGGAAAAGAGACCCAGTACTTC.

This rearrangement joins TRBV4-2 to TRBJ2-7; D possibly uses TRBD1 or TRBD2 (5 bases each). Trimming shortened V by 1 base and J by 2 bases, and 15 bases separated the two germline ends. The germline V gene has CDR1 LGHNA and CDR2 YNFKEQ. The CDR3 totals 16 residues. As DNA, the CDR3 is TGTGCCAGCAGCCAAGCTTTGGCAGGGAGACCCTACGAGCAGTACTTC. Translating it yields CASSQALAGRPYEQYF.

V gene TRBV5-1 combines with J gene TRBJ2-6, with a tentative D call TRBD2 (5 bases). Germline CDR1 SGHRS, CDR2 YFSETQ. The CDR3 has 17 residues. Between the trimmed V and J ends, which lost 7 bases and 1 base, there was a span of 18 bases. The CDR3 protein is CASAPGREWSGANVLTF. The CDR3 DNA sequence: TGCGCCAGCGCCCCGGGAAGGGAATGGTCTGGGGCCAACGTCCTGACTTTC. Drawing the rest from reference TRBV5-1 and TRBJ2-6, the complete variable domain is KAGVTQTPRYLIKTRGQQVTLSCSPISGHRSVSWYQQTPGQGLQFLFEYFSETQRNKGNFPGRFSGRQFSNSRSEMNVSTLELGDSALYLCASAPGREWSGANVLTFGAGSRLTVL.

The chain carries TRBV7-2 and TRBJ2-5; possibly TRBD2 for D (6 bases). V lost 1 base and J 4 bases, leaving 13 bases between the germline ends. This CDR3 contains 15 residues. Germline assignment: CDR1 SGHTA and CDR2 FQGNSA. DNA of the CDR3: TGTGCCAGCAGCTTAGAAGCCGGGGGAGGAGAGACCCAGTACTTC. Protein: CASSLEAGGGETQYF.

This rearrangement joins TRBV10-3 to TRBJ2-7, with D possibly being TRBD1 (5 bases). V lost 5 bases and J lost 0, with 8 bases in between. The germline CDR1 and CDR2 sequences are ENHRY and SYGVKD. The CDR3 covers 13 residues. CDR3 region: CAISLDNSYEQYF. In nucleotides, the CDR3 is TGTGCCATCAGTCTGGACAACTCCTACGAGCAGTACTTC.